This passage covers 21 T cell receptor beta chains from one sample sequenced in a study of brain T cells in children with intractable seizures. The table came from immunoSEQ multiplex PCR; TCRdb's copy has only in-frame clones and leaves some out. Found here are roughly 64,000 clones, about 96% of them singletons; the top ten hold more than 0.3%. The source was peripheral blood, collected at surgery. The receptors shown here come from a boy less than two years old with focal cortical dysplasia and intractable seizures.

The chain links TRBV5-6 to TRBJ1-2; D is undetermined. The germline V gene has CDR1 SGHDT and CDR2 YYEEEE. Trimming took off 0 bases at V and 3 bases at J, with 3 bases between the two ends. This CDR3 comprises 12 residues. The CDR3 bases are TGTGCCAGCAGCTTGGGACACTATGGCTACACCTTC. Its translation: CASSLGHYGYTF.

The chain recombines TRBV11-2 with TRBJ2-7; D possibly corresponds to TRBD2 (5 bases). From germline, CDR1 is SGHAT and CDR2 FQNNGV. CDR3 length: 15 amino acids. Trimming pared 3 bases from V and 3 bases from J, leaving 15 bases between. The CDR3 protein is CASSLSGNHVYEQYF. CDR3 sequence (DNA): TGTGCCAGCAGCTTGAGCGGAAATCACGTCTACGAGCAGTACTTC.

The V call is TRBV10-3, the J call TRBJ1-5, with 7 bases lining up with TRBD1. Germline CDR1 and CDR2: ENHRY and SYGVKD. CDR3 length: 15 amino acids. The ends lost 3 bases at V and 6 bases at J; junction bases unmatched: 8. This chain's CDR3 is CAISDYGQGGQPQHF. The CDR3 DNA sequence: TGTGCCATCAGTGATTATGGGCAGGGGGGTCAGCCCCAGCATTTT.

The V gene is TRBV28, the J gene TRBJ1-2, with D perhaps matching TRBD1 (5 bases). There are 14 residues in the CDR3. Deletions cut 1 base from V and 7 bases from J, with 13 bases between. Germline loops: CDR1 MDHEN, CDR2 SYDVKM. This chain's CDR3 is CASSLFQGIGGYTF. The CDR3 DNA reads TGTGCCAGCAGTTTATTTCAGGGAATCGGTGGCTACACCTTC.

The V and J genes are TRBV9 and TRBJ2-3, with 15 positions matching TRBD2. The CDR3 spans 18 residues. Germline V gene data show CDR1 as SGDLS and CDR2 as YYNGEE. V dropped 3 bases and J dropped 2; count of bases not matched to a gene: 7. CDR3 DNA sequence: TGTGCCAGCAGCGCCCAGGGACTAGCGGGAGGACTCACAGATACGCAGTATTTT. Translating it yields CASSAQGLAGGLTDTQYF.

This chain connects TRBV3-1 (or the pseudogene TRBV3-2) to TRBJ2-7; possibly TRBD1 for D (5 bases). The germline V gene has CDR1 LGHDT and CDR2 YNNKEL (reference sequence). The CDR3 extends over 15 amino acids. Deletions cut 1 base from V and 4 bases from J, with 14 bases between. The CDR3, as DNA: TGTGCCAGCAGCCAAGCGGTTAGGGGCGAGTACGAGCAGTACTTC. It codes for CASSQAVRGEYEQYF.

The rearrangement uses TRBV27 and TRBJ2-3; 8 nucleotides line up with TRBD2. With V trimmed by 3 bases and J by 2 bases, 10 bases remained unmatched. This CDR3 region has 17 residues. Germline V gene data show CDR1 as MNHEY and CDR2 as SMNVEV (reference sequence). The CDR3 region is CASSFIFTSGFTDTQYF. CDR3 nucleotide sequence: TGTGCCAGCAGTTTCATATTCACTAGCGGATTCACAGATACGCAGTATTTT.

J is TRBJ2-3 and V is TRBV3-1 (or the pseudogene TRBV3-2); D is unresolved. The CDR3 contains 13 residues. V was pared by 4 bases and J by 1 base, with 6 bases between. The germline V gene has CDR1 LGHDT and CDR2 YNNKEL (reference sequence). CDR3 in amino acids: CASSPRGTDTQYF. CDR3 sequence (DNA): TGTGCCAGCAGCCCCCGGGGCACAGATACGCAGTATTTT.

The rearrangement links TRBV9 to TRBJ2-1, with 7 bases identical to TRBD2. From germline, CDR1 is SGDLS and CDR2 YYNGEE. The CDR3 runs to 18 residues. V lost 0 bases to trimming and J lost 2 bases; unmatched junction nucleotides: 11. The CDR3 DNA is TGTGCCAGCAGCGTAGATGTGGGTGGGAGGGCCACCTACAATGAGCAGTTCTTC. This gives the protein CASSVDVGGRATYNEQFF.

The chain joins TRBV27 to TRBJ1-1; D is possibly TRBD1 (5 bases). This CDR3 contains 14 residues. Germline loops: CDR1 MNHEY, CDR2 SMNVEV (reference sequence). V gave up 3 bases and J gave up 1 base, with 9 bases separating them. Here the CDR3 DNA reads TGTGCCAGCAGTTTCAGGGCGACGAACACTGAAGCTTTCTTT. The encoded protein is CASSFRATNTEAFF.

The V and J genes are TRBV6-1 and TRBJ1-4; D ambiguous. Germline V CDR1 and CDR2: MNHNS, SASEGT. CDR3 size: 14 residues. V lost 2 bases, J lost 2 bases, and 6 bases lay in between. This CDR3 is CASSEPPTNEKLFF. CDR3 DNA sequence: TGTGCCAGCAGTGAACCCCCTACTAATGAAAAACTGTTTTTT.

This chain connects TRBV5-5 to TRBJ1-5; D may be TRBD1 (6 bases). Germline V lookup: CDR1 SGHKS, CDR2 YYEKEE (reference sequence). V was cut by 0 bases and J by 1 base, with 14 bases left in between. The CDR3 has 17 residues. The DNA for the CDR3 is TGTGCCAGCAGCTTGGGGTCCGGGACATGGAGCAATCAGCCCCAGCATTTT. This encodes CASSLGSGTWSNQPQHF.

The chain has TRBV19 and TRBJ1-6; D unclear. The CDR3 runs 14 residues. The V gene's germline CDR1 is LNHDA and CDR2 SQIVND (reference sequence). Trimming removed 5 bases at V and 7 bases at J, with 12 bases between. The CDR3 sequence is CASSLQASNSPLHF. The CDR3 nucleotides read TGTGCCAGTAGTCTCCAGGCCTCCAATTCACCCCTCCACTTT.

V usage is TRBV27 and J usage is TRBJ1-6; D uncertain. The germline V and J ends were trimmed by 0 bases and 4 bases, with 4 bases remaining between them. CDR3 length: 14 residues. CDR1 and CDR2 (germline): MNHEY, SMNVEV (reference sequence). This CDR3 is CASSLSRYNSPLHF. The DNA for the CDR3 is TGTGCCAGCAGTTTATCCCGATATAATTCACCCCTCCACTTT.

V is TRBV24-1 and J is TRBJ1-1, with D perhaps matching TRBD1 (6 bases). This CDR3 region has 13 residues. Germline assignment: CDR1 KGHDR and CDR2 SFDVKD. The V and J ends lost 1 base and 4 bases respectively, with 6 bases between them. The CDR3 bases are TGTGCCACCAGTGATTTAGGGGGCACTGAAGCTTTCTTT. Translation gives CATSDLGGTEAFF.

This chain connects TRBV27 to TRBJ1-2; 10 bases line up with TRBD1. The ends lost 4 bases at V and 4 bases at J; junction bases unmatched: 6. The CDR3 extends over 15 amino acids. Germline-derived CDR1 and CDR2 are MNHEY and SMNVEV (reference sequence). The CDR3 is CASSWGTGEGYGYTF. CDR3 in DNA: TGTGCCAGCAGTTGGGGGACAGGGGAGGGCTATGGCTACACCTTC.

This chain joins TRBV29-1 and TRBJ2-7, with D hard to call. V was pared by 0 bases and J by 2 bases, with 8 bases between. The CDR3 has 13 residues. Per germline, CDR1 SQVTM and CDR2 ANQGSEA. CDR3 in amino acids: CSVEEPPAYEQYF. DNA of the CDR3: TGCAGCGTTGAAGAACCACCAGCCTACGAGCAGTACTTC.

The CDR3: CASSLGVGYYGYTF. In nucleotides, the CDR3 is TGCGCCAGCAGCTTGGGGGTCGGCTACTATGGCTACACCTTC. The chain recombines TRBV5-1 with TRBJ1-2, with D unclear. The CDR3 loop spans 14 amino acids. Per germline, CDR1 SGHRS and CDR2 YFSETQ. Trimming cost V 0 bases and J 3 bases, with 9 bases left between them.

J is TRBJ2-5 and V is TRBV12-3 or TRBV12-4; no definite D call. This CDR3 is 13 amino acids long. Deletions cut 6 bases from V and 0 bases from J, with 8 bases between. CDR3 protein: CASSAMYQETQYF. CDR3 DNA: TGTGCCAGCAGCGCGATGTACCAAGAGACCCAGTACTTC.

The gene calls are TRBV24-1 and TRBJ2-3; D ambiguous. The CDR3 contains 15 residues. The germline V gene encodes CDR1 KGHDR and CDR2 SFDVKD. Trimming removed 7 bases at V and 1 base at J, with 14 bases between. CDR3 sequence reads: CATSGTERRTDTQYF. The CDR3 DNA follows: TGTGCCACCAGCGGTACAGAGCGACGCACAGATACGCAGTATTTT.

The CDR3 DNA follows: TGTGCCAGCAGCCCCTTTACAGGGACGGGGGGCAATGAGCAGTTCTTC. Its protein is CASSPFTGTGGNEQFF. This sequence joins TRBV9 and TRBJ2-1, with D perhaps matching TRBD2 (7 bases). In germline, CDR1 is SGDLS, CDR2 YYNGEE. This CDR3 comprises 16 residues. Trimming stripped 4 bases from V and 6 bases from J, with 20 bases between.